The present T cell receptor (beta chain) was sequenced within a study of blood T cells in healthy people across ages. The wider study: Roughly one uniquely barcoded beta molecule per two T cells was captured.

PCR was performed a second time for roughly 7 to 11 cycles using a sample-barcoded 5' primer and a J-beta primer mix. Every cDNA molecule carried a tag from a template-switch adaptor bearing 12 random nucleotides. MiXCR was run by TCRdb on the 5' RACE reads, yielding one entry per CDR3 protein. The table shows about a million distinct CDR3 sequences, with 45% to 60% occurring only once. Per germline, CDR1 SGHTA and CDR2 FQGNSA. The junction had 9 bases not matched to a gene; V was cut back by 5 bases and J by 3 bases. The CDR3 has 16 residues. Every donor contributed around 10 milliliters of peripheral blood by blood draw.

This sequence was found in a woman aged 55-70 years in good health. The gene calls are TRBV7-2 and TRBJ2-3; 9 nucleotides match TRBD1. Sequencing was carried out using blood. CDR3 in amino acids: CASSADRGVKTDTQYF. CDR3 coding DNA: TGTGCCAGCAGCGCGGACAGGGGTGTTAAAACAGATACGCAGTATTTT.